The 23 T cell receptor beta chains given below trace back to one sample, sequenced in a study of patients and donors after allogeneic stem cell transplantation. MiXCR was run by TCRdb on the RT-PCR reads, yielding one entry per CDR3 protein. This table has about 960,000 distinct CDR3 sequences, over 15% appearing once. Sequencing input: blood, either unsorted or a sorted T cell fraction (not recorded which). These receptors were collected from a human donor who was either an allogeneic HSCT recipient or a stem cell or donor lymphocyte infusion donor (not recorded which). It is not recorded whose cells these are; they may come from a transplant donor.

This sequence joins TRBV30 and TRBJ1-2; D ambiguous. The germline gives CDR1 GTSNPN, CDR2 SVGIG (reference sequence). The CDR3 has 14 amino acids. Trimming stripped 1 base from V and 2 bases from J, with 11 bases between. The CDR3 sequence is CAWSGTGINYGYTF. The CDR3 region has the DNA TGTGCCTGGAGTGGGACCGGGATCAACTATGGCTACACCTTC.

The chain combines TRBV9 with TRBJ2-2; 9 nucleotides align to TRBD1. The CDR3 has 19 amino acids. The J segment lost 0 bases and the V segment lost 4 bases, leaving 13 bases of the junction unmatched. Germline loops: CDR1 SGDLS, CDR2 YYNGEE. CDR3 loop: CASSPGTGQDIANTGELFF. In DNA form, the CDR3 reads TGTGCCAGCAGCCCCGGGACAGGGCAAGACATCGCGAACACCGGGGAGCTGTTTTTT.

The chain has TRBV12-3 or TRBV12-4 and TRBJ2-1; D perhaps matches TRBD2 (5 bases). Trimming stripped 2 bases from V and 0 bases from J, with 11 bases between. The CDR3 extends over 16 amino acids. CDR3 sequence reads: CASSLKGGHSYNEQFF. CDR3 nucleotides: TGTGCCAGCAGTTTAAAGGGCGGGCACTCCTACAATGAGCAGTTCTTC.

The gene calls are TRBV5-1 and TRBJ2-5; D possibly uses TRBD1 or TRBD2 (5 bases each). The germline V gene encodes CDR1 SGHRS and CDR2 YFSETQ. The CDR3 is 13 amino acids. The germline V and J ends were trimmed by 4 bases and 2 bases, with 9 bases remaining between them. Here the CDR3 DNA reads TGCGCCAGCAGCGGGACGTATCAAGAGACCCAGTACTTC. Encoded protein: CASSGTYQETQYF.

In this sample, this clonotype turned up a few times. V and J are TRBV7-9 and TRBJ1-5; D is possibly TRBD1 (5 bases). Per germline, CDR1 SEHNR and CDR2 FQNEAQ (reference sequence). CDR3 length: 16 amino acids. Between the trimmed V and J ends, which lost 3 bases and 2 bases, there was a span of 14 bases. The CDR3 spells CASSFGQGVGNQPQHF. In DNA form, the CDR3 reads TGTGCCAGCAGCTTCGGTCAGGGTGTCGGCAATCAGCCCCAGCATTTT.

In this sample, this clonotype turned up a few times. The CDR3, as DNA: TGTGCCAGCAGCACAAGGACAGGGACAGGTTCACCCCTCCACTTT. This codes for CASSTRTGTGSPLHF. The chain recombines TRBV7-2 with TRBJ1-6; 8 nucleotides agree with TRBD1. This CDR3 comprises 15 residues. Germline V gene sequence: CDR1 SGHTA, CDR2 FQGNSA. Unmatched junction bases numbered 9, after V lost 5 bases and J lost 9 bases.

This sequence joins TRBV6-5 and TRBJ2-7; a possible D gene is TRBD1 (5 bases). Germline loops: CDR1 MNHEY, CDR2 SVGAGI. This CDR3 region has 15 residues. V lost 2 bases to trimming and J lost 4 bases, with 15 bases between them. This CDR3 is CASSYPGKAGYEQYF. The DNA for the CDR3 is TGTGCCAGCAGTTACCCAGGGAAGGCAGGGTACGAGCAGTACTTC.

This clonotype was seen only a few times. The chain carries TRBV7-7 and TRBJ2-7; weak D call: TRBD2 (5 bases). Trimming removed 5 bases from V and 3 bases from J, with 11 bases in between. Looked up from germline, CDR1 is SSHAT and CDR2 is FNYEAQ (reference sequence). This CDR3 has 13 amino acids. The CDR3 protein is CASSPGRDYEQYF. CDR3 nucleotide sequence: TGTGCCAGCAGCCCCGGACGGGACTACGAGCAGTACTTC. Filled out from reference TRBV7-7 and TRBJ2-7, the complete variable domain reads GAGVSQSPRYKVTKRGQDVTLRCDPISSHATLYWYQQALGQGPEFLTYFNYEAQPDKSGLPSDRFSAERPEGSISTLTIQRTEQRDSAMYRCASSPGRDYEQYFGPGTRLTVT.

The chain uses TRBV4-3 and TRBJ1-2; D uncertain. The CDR3 runs 15 residues. Germline CDR1 is LGHNA and CDR2 is YSLEER. Between the trimmed V and J ends, which lost 0 bases and 8 bases, there was a span of 16 bases. The CDR3 loop is CASSQDNQLLRGYTF. CDR3 DNA sequence: TGCGCCAGCAGCCAAGATAACCAACTCCTGCGGGGCTACACCTTC.

This clonotype was seen a few times. The chain employs TRBV2 and TRBJ2-3, with 10 bases matching TRBD2. Germline loops: CDR1 SNHLY, CDR2 FYNNEI. The CDR3 is made up of 14 amino acids. The junction had 3 bases not matched to a gene; V was cut back by 5 bases and J by 4 bases. In DNA form, the CDR3 reads TGTGCCAGCAGTACTAGCGGGATTCCAGATACGCAGTATTTT. It codes for CASSTSGIPDTQYF.

This rearrangement joins TRBV20-1 to TRBJ2-1; 13 bases match TRBD2. The CDR3 covers 15 residues. V was pared by 0 bases and J by 5 bases, with 1 base of the junction left unmatched. Germline CDR1 and CDR2: DFQATT and SNEGSKA (reference sequence). Here the CDR3 reads CSARDGLAGDNEQFF. The CDR3 region has the DNA TGCAGTGCTAGAGACGGACTAGCGGGAGACAATGAGCAGTTCTTC.

The gene calls are TRBV6-5 and TRBJ2-7, with TRBD1 matching 12 bases. The CDR3 loop spans 16 amino acids. Unmatched junction bases numbered 2, after V lost 2 bases and J lost 0 bases. Germline assignment: CDR1 MNHEY and CDR2 SVGAGI. The CDR3 loop is CASSYQGQGASYEQYF. DNA of the CDR3: TGTGCCAGCAGTTACCAGGGACAGGGGGCCTCCTACGAGCAGTACTTC.

This clonotype was detected only a few times. The V gene is TRBV20-1, the J gene TRBJ2-7; tentative D call: TRBD1 (5 bases). Trimming pared 5 bases from V and 2 bases from J, leaving 13 bases between. The CDR3 sequence is 13 residues long. Germline lookup yields CDR1 DFQATT and CDR2 SNEGSKA (reference sequence). The CDR3 DNA is TGCAGTGCTCGTCTCGGACATCCCTACGAGCAGTACTTC. Translating it yields CSARLGHPYEQYF.

This chain links TRBV20-1 with TRBJ1-2, with no clear D. Trimming stripped 2 bases from V and 3 bases from J, with 7 bases between. This CDR3 spans 12 amino acids. Looked up from germline, CDR1 is DFQATT and CDR2 is SNEGSKA (reference sequence). CDR3 in DNA: TGCAGTGCTAGAAGGCAGGACTATGGCTACACCTTC. Translation gives CSARRQDYGYTF.

This clonotype was recorded at least ten times. The chain carries TRBV20-1 and TRBJ2-3, with TRBD1 matching 9 bases. This CDR3 comprises 17 residues. Trimming removed 3 bases from V and 4 bases from J; junction bases left unmatched: 14. Germline V gene lookup returns CDR1 DFQATT and CDR2 SNEGSKA (reference sequence). CDR3 nucleotides: TGCAGTGCTAGTGGGACAGGGAGCCGGTATAAGTCAGATACGCAGTATTTT. Amino acids: CSASGTGSRYKSDTQYF.

This clonotype was detected many times. This chain joins TRBV9 and TRBJ2-2; D uncertain. This CDR3 is 12 amino acids long. V lost 0 bases, J lost 4 bases, and 1 base lay in between. Germline V CDR1 and CDR2: SGDLS, YYNGEE. The CDR3 DNA follows: TGTGCCAGCAGCGTAGGCACCGGGGAGCTGTTTTTT. This translates into CASSVGTGELFF.

V usage is TRBV7-2 and J usage is TRBJ2-1, with 7 bases lining up with TRBD2. This CDR3 contains 16 residues. Germline loops: CDR1 SGHTA, CDR2 FQGNSA. V was clipped by 4 bases and J by 2 bases; unmatched bases: 8. The CDR3 nucleotides are TGTGCCAGCAGCTCCTACGGGGGGTCTACCTACAATGAGCAGTTCTTC. It codes for CASSSYGGSTYNEQFF. The full variable domain, rest sourced from reference TRBV7-2 and TRBJ2-1, is GAGVSQSPSNKVTEKGKDVELRCDPISGHTALYWYRQSLGQGLEFLIYFQGNSAPDKSGLPSDRFSAERTGGSVSTLTIQRTQQEDSAVYLCASSSYGGSTYNEQFFGPGTRLTVL.

This clonotype has a count of ten or more. This sequence joins TRBV20-1 and TRBJ1-2; 7 bases agree with TRBD1. Germline V gene lookup returns CDR1 DFQATT and CDR2 SNEGSKA (reference sequence). The CDR3 spans 13 residues. Germline trimming cut 6 bases from V and 5 bases from J; bases unmatched to any gene: 9. The CDR3 DNA is TGCAGTGCAGCCCCAGGGGGTTCTTATGGCTACACCTTC. It yields the protein CSAAPGGSYGYTF.

This chain connects TRBV5-6 to TRBJ2-3; the match to TRBD1 covers 7 bases. Per the germline V gene, CDR1 is SGHDT and CDR2 is YYEEEE. Trimming at V came to 0 bases and at J to 11 bases, leaving 9 bases not matched to a gene. The length of the CDR3 is 14 residues. The CDR3 sequence: CASSLGQGQQMQYF. CDR3 nucleotide sequence: TGTGCCAGCAGCTTGGGACAGGGTCAACAGATGCAGTATTTT.

This clonotype appeared a few times. The V gene is TRBV6-1, the J gene TRBJ2-3, with 8 nucleotides matching TRBD1. V lost 3 bases to trimming and J lost 3 bases; unmatched junction nucleotides: 8. Per germline, CDR1 MNHNS and CDR2 SASEGT. The CDR3 covers 16 residues. In DNA, the CDR3 is TGTGCCAGCAGTGAGGGGGACAGGACGAAAACAGATACGCAGTATTTT. It yields the protein CASSEGDRTKTDTQYF.

This clonotype was seen many times. The V and J genes are TRBV12-3 or TRBV12-4 and TRBJ1-5; TRBD1 matches 9 bases. The CDR3 extends over 14 amino acids. Trimming removed 6 bases from V and 2 bases from J; junction bases left unmatched: 2. The CDR3 spells CASRTGGGNQPQHF. In DNA, the CDR3 is TGTGCCAGCAGGACAGGGGGAGGCAATCAGCCCCAGCATTTT.

The sample holds a few counts of this clonotype. The CDR3 protein is CASSLEVPRQFF. As DNA, the CDR3 is TGTGCCAGCAGCTTAGAGGTGCCCCGGCAGTTCTTC. This rearrangement joins TRBV11-3 to TRBJ2-1; no clear D gene. V lost 0 bases and J lost 12, with 9 bases in between. Germline V gene sequence: CDR1 SGHNT, CDR2 YENEEA. This CDR3 spans 12 amino acids.

J is TRBJ1-1 and V is TRBV9; no clear D. Trimming stripped 0 bases from V and 7 bases from J, with 7 bases between. There are 12 residues in the CDR3. Germline CDR1 is SGDLS and CDR2 is YYNGEE. The CDR3 reads CASSVGENEAFF. In DNA, the CDR3 is TGTGCCAGCAGCGTAGGAGAAAATGAAGCTTTCTTT.